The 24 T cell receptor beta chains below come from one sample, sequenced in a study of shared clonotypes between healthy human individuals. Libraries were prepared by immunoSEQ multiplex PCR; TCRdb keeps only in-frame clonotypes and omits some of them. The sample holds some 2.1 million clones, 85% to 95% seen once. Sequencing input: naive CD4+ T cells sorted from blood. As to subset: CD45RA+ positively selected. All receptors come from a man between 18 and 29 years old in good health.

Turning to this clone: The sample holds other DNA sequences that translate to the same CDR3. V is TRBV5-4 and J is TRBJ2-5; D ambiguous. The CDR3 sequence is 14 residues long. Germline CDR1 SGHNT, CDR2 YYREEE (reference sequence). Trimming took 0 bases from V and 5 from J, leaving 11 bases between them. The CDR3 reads CASSLARSEETQYF. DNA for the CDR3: TGTGCCAGCAGCTTGGCCCGGTCGGAGGAGACCCAGTACTTC.

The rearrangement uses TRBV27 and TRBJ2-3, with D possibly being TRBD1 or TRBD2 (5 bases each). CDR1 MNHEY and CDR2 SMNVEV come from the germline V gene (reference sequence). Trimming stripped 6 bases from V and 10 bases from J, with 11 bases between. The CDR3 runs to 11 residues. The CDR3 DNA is TGTGCCAGCAGGGGGACCTGGTCGCAGTATTTT. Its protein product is CASRGTWSQYF.

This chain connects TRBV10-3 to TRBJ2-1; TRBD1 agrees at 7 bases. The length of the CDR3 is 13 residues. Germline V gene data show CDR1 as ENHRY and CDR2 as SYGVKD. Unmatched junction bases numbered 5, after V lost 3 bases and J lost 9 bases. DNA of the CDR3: TGTGCCATCAGTGAAAGTAGGGGGCGTGAGCAGTTCTTC. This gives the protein CAISESRGREQFF.

CDR3 in DNA: TGTGCCAGCAGTGAGGGTAGGGGGCGTAGTCAGCCCCAGCATTTT. Amino acid sequence: CASSEGRGRSQPQHF. The chain has TRBV6-1 and TRBJ1-5; 7 bases are shared with TRBD1. After removal of 3 bases from V and 6 bases from J, the junction contained 8 bases not matched to a gene. Germline loops: CDR1 MNHNS, CDR2 SASEGT. The CDR3 is made up of 15 amino acids.

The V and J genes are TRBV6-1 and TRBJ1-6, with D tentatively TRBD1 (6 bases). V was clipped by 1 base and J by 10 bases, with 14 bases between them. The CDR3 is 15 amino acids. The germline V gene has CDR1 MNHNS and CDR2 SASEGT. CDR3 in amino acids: CASSEVRGAGSPLHF. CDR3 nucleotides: TGTGCCAGCAGTGAAGTGCGGGGGGCCGGGTCACCCCTCCACTTT.

The CDR3 bases are TGTGCCAGTAGTGCCGGGACAGGGCTCGGGGTATCCTATGGCTACACCTTC. This gives the protein CASSAGTGLGVSYGYTF. The chain recombines TRBV19 with TRBJ1-2; 9 bases fit TRBD1. Germline lookup yields CDR1 LNHDA and CDR2 SQIVND (reference sequence). This CDR3 has 17 residues. With 5 bases clipped from V and 4 bases from J, the junction kept 14 bases outside the gene matches.

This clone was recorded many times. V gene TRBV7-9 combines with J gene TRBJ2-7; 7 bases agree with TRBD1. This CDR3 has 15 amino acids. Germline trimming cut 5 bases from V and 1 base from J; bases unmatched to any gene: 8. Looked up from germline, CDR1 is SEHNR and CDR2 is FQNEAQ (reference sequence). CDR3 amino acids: CASSVWTGHSYEQYF. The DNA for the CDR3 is TGTGCCAGCAGCGTCTGGACAGGCCATTCCTACGAGCAGTACTTC.

As DNA, the CDR3 is TGTGCCAGCAGCCACCAAAGCCCAGTTGAGCAGTACTTC. Its protein product is CASSHQSPVEQYF. The J gene is TRBJ2-7, the V gene TRBV7-2, with D uncertain. Germline assignment: CDR1 SGHTA and CDR2 FQGNSA. CDR3 length equals 13 residues. V was clipped by 5 bases and J by 7 bases, with 15 bases between them.

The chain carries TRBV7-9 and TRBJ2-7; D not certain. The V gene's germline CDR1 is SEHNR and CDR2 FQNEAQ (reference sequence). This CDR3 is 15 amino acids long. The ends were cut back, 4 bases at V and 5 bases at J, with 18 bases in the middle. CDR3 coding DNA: TGTGCCAGCAGCTCCGAACAAGGGATGTCCAACGAGCAGTACTTC. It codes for CASSSEQGMSNEQYF.

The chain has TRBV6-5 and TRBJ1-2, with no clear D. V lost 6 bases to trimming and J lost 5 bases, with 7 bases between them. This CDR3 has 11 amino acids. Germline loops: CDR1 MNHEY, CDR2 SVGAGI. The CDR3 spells CASREEYGYTF. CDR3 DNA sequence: TGTGCCAGCAGGGAGGAGTATGGCTACACCTTC.

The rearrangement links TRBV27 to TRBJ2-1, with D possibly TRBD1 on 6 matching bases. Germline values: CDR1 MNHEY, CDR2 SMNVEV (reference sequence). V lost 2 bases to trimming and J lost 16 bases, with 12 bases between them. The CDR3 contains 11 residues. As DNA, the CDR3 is TGTGCCAGCAGTTTAGGGGGCGCAGCATTCTTC. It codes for CASSLGGAAFF.

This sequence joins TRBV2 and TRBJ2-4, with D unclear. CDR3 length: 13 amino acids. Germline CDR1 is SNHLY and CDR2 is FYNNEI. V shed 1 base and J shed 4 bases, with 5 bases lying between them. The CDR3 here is CASSEGLKNIQYF. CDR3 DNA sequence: TGTGCCAGCAGTGAAGGGTTGAAAAACATTCAGTACTTC.

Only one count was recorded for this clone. The CDR3 bases are TGTGCCAGCAGTGAAAATGAGGGAAAGCAGTACTTC. It is translated as CASSENEGKQYF. This chain links TRBV25-1 with TRBJ2-7; tentative D call: TRBD2 (5 bases). Germline V gene lookup returns CDR1 MGHDK and CDR2 SYGVNS. This CDR3 spans 12 amino acids. V shed 2 bases and J shed 8 bases, with 10 bases lying between them.

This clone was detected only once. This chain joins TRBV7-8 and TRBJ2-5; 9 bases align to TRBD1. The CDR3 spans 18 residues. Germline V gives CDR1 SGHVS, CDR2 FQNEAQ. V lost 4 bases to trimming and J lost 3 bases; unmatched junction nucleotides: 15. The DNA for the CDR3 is TGTGCCAGCAGCTCAGGAGTGGTGGCGGACAGGGGAAAAGAGACCCAGTACTTC. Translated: CASSSGVVADRGKETQYF.

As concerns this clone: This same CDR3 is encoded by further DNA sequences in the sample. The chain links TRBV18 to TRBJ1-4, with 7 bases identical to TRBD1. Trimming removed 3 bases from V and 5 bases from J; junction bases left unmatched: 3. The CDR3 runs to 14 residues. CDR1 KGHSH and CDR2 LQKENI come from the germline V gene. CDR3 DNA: TGTGCCAGCTCACCGGACAGGAGGAATGAAAAACTGTTTTTT. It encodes CASSPDRRNEKLFF.

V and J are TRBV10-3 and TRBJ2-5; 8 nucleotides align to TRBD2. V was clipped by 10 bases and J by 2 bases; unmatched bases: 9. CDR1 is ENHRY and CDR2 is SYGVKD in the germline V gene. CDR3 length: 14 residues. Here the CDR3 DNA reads TGTGCCACGGGGGAGGCGGGAGGACAAGAGACCCAGTACTTC. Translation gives CATGEAGGQETQYF.

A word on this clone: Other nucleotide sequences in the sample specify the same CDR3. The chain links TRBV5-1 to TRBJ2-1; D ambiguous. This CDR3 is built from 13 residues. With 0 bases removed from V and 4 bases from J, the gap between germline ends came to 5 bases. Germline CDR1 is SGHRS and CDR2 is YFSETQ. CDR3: CASSLAIYNEQFF. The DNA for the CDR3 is TGCGCCAGCAGCTTGGCCATATACAATGAGCAGTTCTTC. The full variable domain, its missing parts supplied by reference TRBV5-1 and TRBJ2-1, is KAGVTQTPRYLIKTRGQQVTLSCSPISGHRSVSWYQQTPGQGLQFLFEYFSETQRNKGNFPGRFSGRQFSNSRSEMNVSTLELGDSALYLCASSLAIYNEQFFGPGTRLTVL.

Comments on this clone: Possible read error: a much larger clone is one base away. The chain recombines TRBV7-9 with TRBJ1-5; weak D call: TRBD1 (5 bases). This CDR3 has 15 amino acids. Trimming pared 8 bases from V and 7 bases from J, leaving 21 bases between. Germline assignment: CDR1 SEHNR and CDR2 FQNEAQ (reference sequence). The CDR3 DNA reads TGTGCCAGCCCACCCTCGGGACGGGGAAGGCAGCCCCAGCATTTT. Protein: CASPPSGRGRQPQHF.

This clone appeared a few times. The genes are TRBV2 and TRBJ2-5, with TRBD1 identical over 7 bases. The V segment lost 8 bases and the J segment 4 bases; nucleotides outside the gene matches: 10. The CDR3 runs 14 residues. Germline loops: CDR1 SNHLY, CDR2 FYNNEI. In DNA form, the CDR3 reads TGTGCCAGCTCTAGGGGGCCCAACGGAGAGACCCAGTACTTC. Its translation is CASSRGPNGETQYF. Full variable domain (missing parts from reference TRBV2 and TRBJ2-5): EPEVTQTPSHQVTQMGQEVILRCVPISNHLYFYWYRQILGQKVEFLVSFYNNEISEKSEIFDDQFSVERPDGSNFTLKIRSTKLEDSAMYFCASSRGPNGETQYFGPGTRLLVL.

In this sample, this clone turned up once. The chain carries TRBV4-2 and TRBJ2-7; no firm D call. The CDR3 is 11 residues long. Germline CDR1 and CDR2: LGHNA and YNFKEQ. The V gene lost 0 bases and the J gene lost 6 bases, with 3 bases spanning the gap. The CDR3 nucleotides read TGTGCCAGCAGCCAAGATTTCGAGCAGTACTTC. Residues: CASSQDFEQYF.

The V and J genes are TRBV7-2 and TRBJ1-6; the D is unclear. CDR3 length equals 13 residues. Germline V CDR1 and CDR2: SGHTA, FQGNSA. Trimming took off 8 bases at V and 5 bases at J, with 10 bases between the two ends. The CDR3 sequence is CASLSGNNSPLHF. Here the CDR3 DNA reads TGTGCCAGCTTATCAGGAAATAATTCACCCCTCCACTTT.

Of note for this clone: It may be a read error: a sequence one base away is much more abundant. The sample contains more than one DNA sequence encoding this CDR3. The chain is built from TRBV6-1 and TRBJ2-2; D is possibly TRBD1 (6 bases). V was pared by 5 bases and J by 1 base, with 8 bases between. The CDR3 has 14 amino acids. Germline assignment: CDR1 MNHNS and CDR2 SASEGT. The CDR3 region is CASSPTGNTGELFF. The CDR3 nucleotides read TGTGCCAGCAGTCCGACAGGGAACACCGGGGAGCTGTTTTTT.

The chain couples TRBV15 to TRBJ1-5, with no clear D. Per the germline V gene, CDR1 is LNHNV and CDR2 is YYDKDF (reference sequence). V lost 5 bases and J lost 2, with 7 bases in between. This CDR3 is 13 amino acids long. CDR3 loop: CATSPQGNQPQHF. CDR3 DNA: TGTGCCACCAGCCCCCAGGGCAATCAGCCCCAGCATTTT.

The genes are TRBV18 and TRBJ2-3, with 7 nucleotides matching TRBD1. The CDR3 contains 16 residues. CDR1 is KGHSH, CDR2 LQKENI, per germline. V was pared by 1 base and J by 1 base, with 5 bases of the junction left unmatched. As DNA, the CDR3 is TGTGCCAGCTCACCACAGGGGGCAGGGGGCACAGATACGCAGTATTTT. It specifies CASSPQGAGGTDTQYF.